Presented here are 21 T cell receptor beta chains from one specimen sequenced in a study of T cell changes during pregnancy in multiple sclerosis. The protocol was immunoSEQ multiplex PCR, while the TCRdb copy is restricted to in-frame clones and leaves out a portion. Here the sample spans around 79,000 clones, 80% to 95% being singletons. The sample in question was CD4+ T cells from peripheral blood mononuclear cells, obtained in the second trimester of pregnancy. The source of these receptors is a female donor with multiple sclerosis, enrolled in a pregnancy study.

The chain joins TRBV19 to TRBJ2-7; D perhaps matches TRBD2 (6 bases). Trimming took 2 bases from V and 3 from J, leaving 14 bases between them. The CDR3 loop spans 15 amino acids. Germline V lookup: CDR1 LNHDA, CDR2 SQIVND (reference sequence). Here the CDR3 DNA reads TGTGCCAGTAGTATAAGGTCCAGGCGGGACTACGAGCAGTACTTC. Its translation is CASSIRSRRDYEQYF.

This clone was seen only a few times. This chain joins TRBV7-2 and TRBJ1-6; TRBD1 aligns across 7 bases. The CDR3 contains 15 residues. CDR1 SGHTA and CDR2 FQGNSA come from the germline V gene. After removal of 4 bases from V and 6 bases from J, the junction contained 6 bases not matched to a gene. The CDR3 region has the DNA TGTGCCAGCAGCTCAAAGCCAGGGGGTAATTCACCCCTCCACTTT. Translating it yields CASSSKPGGNSPLHF.

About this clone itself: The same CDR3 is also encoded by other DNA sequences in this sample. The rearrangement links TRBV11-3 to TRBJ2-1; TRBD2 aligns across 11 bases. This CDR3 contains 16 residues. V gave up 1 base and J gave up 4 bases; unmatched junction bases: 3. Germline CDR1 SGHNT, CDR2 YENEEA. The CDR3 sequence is CASSLALAGGYNEQFF. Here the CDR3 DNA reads TGTGCCAGCAGCTTAGCCCTAGCGGGGGGATACAATGAGCAGTTCTTC.

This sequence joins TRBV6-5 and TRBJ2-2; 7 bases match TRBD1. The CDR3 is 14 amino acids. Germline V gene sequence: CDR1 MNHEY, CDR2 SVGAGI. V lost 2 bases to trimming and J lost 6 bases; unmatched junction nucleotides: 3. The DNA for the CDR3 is TGTGCCAGCAGTTACCGACAGGGCTCCGGGGAGCTGTTTTTT. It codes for CASSYRQGSGELFF.

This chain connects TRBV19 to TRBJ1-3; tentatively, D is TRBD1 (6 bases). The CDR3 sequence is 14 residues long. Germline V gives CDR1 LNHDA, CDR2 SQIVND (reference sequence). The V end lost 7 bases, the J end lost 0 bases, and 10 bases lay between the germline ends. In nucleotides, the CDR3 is TGTGCCAGTATAGGGGGAAGCTCTGGAAACACCATATATTTT. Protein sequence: CASIGGSSGNTIYF.

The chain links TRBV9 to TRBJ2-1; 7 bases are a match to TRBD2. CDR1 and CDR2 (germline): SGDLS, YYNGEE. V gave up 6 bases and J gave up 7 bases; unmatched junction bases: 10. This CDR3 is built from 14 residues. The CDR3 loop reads CASTGGTPRNEQFF. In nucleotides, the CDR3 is TGTGCCAGCACCGGGGGGACCCCTCGGAATGAGCAGTTCTTC.

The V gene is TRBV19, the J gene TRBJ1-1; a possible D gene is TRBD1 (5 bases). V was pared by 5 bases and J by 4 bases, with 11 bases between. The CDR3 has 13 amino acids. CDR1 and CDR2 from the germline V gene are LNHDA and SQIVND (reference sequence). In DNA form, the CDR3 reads TGTGCCAGTAGTTCACCGGACATCACTGAAGCTTTCTTT. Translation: CASSSPDITEAFF.

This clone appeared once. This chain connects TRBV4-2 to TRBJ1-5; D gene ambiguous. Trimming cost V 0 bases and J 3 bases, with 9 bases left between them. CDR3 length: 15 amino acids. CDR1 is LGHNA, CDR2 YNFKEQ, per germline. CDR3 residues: CASSQDRGNNQPQHF. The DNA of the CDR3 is TGTGCCAGCAGCCAAGATAGAGGGAACAATCAGCCCCAGCATTTT.

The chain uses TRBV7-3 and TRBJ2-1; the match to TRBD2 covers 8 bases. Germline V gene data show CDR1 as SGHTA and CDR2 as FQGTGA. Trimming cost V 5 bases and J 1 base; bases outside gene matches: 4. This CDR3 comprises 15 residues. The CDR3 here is CASSNRGGSYNEQFF. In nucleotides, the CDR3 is TGTGCCAGCAGCAACCGCGGGGGGTCCTACAATGAGCAGTTCTTC.

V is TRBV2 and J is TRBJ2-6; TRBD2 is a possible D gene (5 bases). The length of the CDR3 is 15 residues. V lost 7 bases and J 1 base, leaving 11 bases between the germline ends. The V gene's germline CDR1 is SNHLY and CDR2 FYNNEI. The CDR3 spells CASTSGWSGANVLTF. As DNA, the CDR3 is TGTGCCAGCACCTCGGGGTGGTCTGGGGCCAACGTCCTGACTTTC.

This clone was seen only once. The CDR3 DNA is TGTGCCACCAGCAAGCCGACAGGGAACGGAAACACCATATATTTT. It translates to CATSKPTGNGNTIYF. V and J are TRBV15 and TRBJ1-3; 7 bases fit TRBD1. Germline V lookup: CDR1 LNHNV, CDR2 YYDKDF (reference sequence). This CDR3 has 15 amino acids. The V segment lost 4 bases and the J segment 4 bases; nucleotides outside the gene matches: 7.

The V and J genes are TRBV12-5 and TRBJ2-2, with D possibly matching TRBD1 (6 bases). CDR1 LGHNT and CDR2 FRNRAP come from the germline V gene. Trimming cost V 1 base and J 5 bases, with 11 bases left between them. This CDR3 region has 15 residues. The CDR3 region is CASGLGGPGTGELFF. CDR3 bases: TGTGCTAGTGGTTTGGGGGGGCCTGGGACCGGGGAGCTGTTTTTT. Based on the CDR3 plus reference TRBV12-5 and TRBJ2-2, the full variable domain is DARVTQTPRHKVTEMGQEVTMRCQPILGHNTVFWYRQTMMQGLELLAYFRNRAPLDDSGMPKDRFSAEMPDATLATLKIQPSEPRDSAVYFCASGLGGPGTGELFFGEGSRLTVL.

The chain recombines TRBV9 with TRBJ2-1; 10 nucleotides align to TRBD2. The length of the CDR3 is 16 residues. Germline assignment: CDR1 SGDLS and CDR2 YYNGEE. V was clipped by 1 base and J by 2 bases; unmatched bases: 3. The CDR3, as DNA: TGTGCCAGCAGCGTACCAGCGGGAGGGCCCTACAATGAGCAGTTCTTC. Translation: CASSVPAGGPYNEQFF.

CDR3 amino acids: CASSFRSEQFF. As DNA, the CDR3 is TGTGCCAGCAGCTTTAGGAGTGAGCAGTTCTTC. The gene calls are TRBV7-6 and TRBJ2-1; D not resolved. The CDR3 covers 11 residues. In germline, CDR1 is SGHVS, CDR2 FNYEAQ. V gave up 3 bases and J gave up 9 bases, with 6 bases separating them.

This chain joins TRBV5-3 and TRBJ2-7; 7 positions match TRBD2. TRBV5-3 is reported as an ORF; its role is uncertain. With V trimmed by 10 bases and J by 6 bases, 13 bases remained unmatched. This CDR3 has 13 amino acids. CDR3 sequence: CAHPWGRGREQYF. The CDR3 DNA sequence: TGTGCCCACCCGTGGGGGAGGGGCCGCGAGCAGTACTTC.

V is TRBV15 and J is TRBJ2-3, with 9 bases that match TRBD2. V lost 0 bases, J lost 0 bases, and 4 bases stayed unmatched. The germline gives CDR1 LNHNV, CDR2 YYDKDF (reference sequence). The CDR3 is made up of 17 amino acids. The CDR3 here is CATSRDPLAGSTDTQYF. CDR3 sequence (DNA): TGTGCCACCAGCAGAGATCCCCTAGCGGGAAGCACAGATACGCAGTATTTT.

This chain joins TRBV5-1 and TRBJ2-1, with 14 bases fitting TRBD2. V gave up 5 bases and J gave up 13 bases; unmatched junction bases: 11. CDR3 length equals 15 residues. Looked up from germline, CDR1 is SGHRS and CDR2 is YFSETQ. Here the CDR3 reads CASRKGTSGGSAQFF. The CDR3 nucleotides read TGCGCCAGCAGAAAAGGGACTAGCGGGGGATCAGCTCAGTTCTTC.

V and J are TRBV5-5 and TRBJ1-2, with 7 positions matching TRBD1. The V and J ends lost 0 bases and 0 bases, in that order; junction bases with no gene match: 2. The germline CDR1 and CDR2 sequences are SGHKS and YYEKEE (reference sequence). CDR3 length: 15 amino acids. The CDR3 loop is CASSLGQGANYGYTF. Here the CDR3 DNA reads TGTGCCAGCAGCTTGGGACAGGGAGCTAACTATGGCTACACCTTC.

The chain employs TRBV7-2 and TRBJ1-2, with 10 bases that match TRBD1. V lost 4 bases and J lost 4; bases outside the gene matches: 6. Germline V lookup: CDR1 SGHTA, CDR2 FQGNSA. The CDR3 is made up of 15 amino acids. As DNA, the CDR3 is TGTGCCAGCAGCTCCGACAGGGGGCGCAGCTATGGCTACACCTTC. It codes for CASSSDRGRSYGYTF.

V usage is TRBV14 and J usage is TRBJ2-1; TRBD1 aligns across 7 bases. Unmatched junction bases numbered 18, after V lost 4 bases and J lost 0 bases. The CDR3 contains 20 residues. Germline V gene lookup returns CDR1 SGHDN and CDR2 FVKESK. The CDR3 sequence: CASSPPTGNQKSRSYNEQFF. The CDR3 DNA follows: TGTGCCAGCAGCCCGCCGACAGGGAACCAAAAATCGCGCTCCTACAATGAGCAGTTCTTC.

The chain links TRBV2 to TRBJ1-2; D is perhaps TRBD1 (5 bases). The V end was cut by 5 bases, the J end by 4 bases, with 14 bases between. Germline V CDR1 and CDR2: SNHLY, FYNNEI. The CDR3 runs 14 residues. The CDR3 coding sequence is TGTGCCAGCAGTCCCTTGGGGCAGACCTATGGCTACACCTTC. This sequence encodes CASSPLGQTYGYTF.